These 11 T cell receptor beta chains were all obtained from the same sample, sequenced in a study of tissue T cells after allogeneic stem cell transplantation. Time point given: mouse harvest day 7 after allogeneic transplant. Mouse grafts combined 10^7 T-cell-depleted bone marrow cells with 10^6 splenic CD5+ T cells. Method: immunoSEQ multiplex PCR; TCRdb's copy keeps in-frame clones and lacks some. The sample lists 1,000 or so clones, roughly 62% occurring once. The sample taken for sequencing was liver tissue. The receptor source for this set is a female BALB/c mouse given C57BL/6 T cells with graft-versus-host disease after an allogeneic hematopoietic cell transplant.

Comments on this clone: Genes and germline are mouse. The read halts 1 residue ahead of the CDR3 end, with the missing end drawn from the germline J gene. J is TRBJ2-4 and V is TRBV17; 9 bases fit TRBD1. The CDR3 length is 14 residues. The germline V gene has CDR1 MNHDT and CDR2 YYDKIL. The V gene end was trimmed by 6 bases and the J gene end by 1 base; junction bases not matched to a gene: 2. The part of the CDR3 DNA that was read is TGTGCTAGCAGGGACAGGGGCGGTCAAAACACCTTGTAC. Translated: CASRDRGGQNTLY. The full CDR3 reads CASRDRGGQNTLYF.

A note on this clone: The germline and genes are mouse ones. Read sequence stops 1 residue before the CDR3 end, and the germline J gene provides the missing end. The V and J genes are TRBV30 and TRBJ2-1; the match to TRBD2 covers 7 bases. Germline lookup yields CDR1 SQVVS and CDR2 ANEGSEA. This CDR3 region has 13 residues. V gave up 1 base and J gave up 3 bases; unmatched junction bases: 0. Incomplete CDR3 DNA: TGTAGTTCTAGAGGGGGGGGCTATGCTGAGCAGTTC. Translation: CSSRGGGYAEQF. The entire CDR3 protein is CSSRGGGYAEQFF.

Note on this clone: Germline and genes here are mouse. The read is 1 residue too short to cover the CDR3 end, so that end is filled in from the germline J gene. The V and J genes are TRBV3 and TRBJ1-4; no reliable D call. V was pared by 4 bases and J by 4 bases, with 7 bases between. Germline lookup yields CDR1 SNHLY and CDR2 FYNGKV (reference sequence). The CDR3 is 13 residues long. Here the CDR3 reads CASSSHGNERLFF. CDR3 DNA, as far as it was read: TGTGCCAGCAGCTCCCACGGCAACGAAAGATTATTT.

Turning to this clone: Germline and genes: mouse. The read terminates 1 residue ahead of where the CDR3 ends, so the germline J gene completes it. The chain employs TRBV14 and TRBJ2-5, with 12 bases matching TRBD2. The germline V gene has CDR1 SGHDT and CDR2 FRDEAV. The CDR3 extends over 15 amino acids. V lost 2 bases and J lost 2; bases outside the gene matches: 0. The CDR3 sequence is CASSLDWGGQDTQYF. CDR3 bases read: TGTGCCAGCAGTTTGGACTGGGGGGGCCAAGACACCCAGTAC. Full variable domain (remainder filled in from reference TRBV14 and TRBJ2-5): EAGVTQSPRYAVLQEGQAVSFWCDPISGHDTLYWYQQPRDQGPQLLVYFRDEAVIDNSQLPSDRFSAVRPKGTNSTLKIQSAKQGDTATYLCASSLDWGGQDTQYFGPGTRLLVL.

Note on this clone: The listed genes are named as in mouse. The read ends 1 residue shy of where the CDR3 ends; the end is completed using the germline J gene. The chain couples TRBV3 to TRBJ1-5, with D unclear. Per germline, CDR1 SNHLY and CDR2 FYNGKV (reference sequence). V lost 1 base, J lost 4 bases, and 5 bases lay in between. The CDR3 loop spans 13 amino acids. The covered CDR3 bases are TGTGCCAGCAGCTTAGACAGAAACCAGGCTCCGCTT. It is translated as CASSLDRNQAPL. The complete CDR3 reads CASSLDRNQAPLF.

Details on this clone: The genes and germline here are from mouse. The read ends 1 residue early relative to the CDR3; the germline J gene fills the gap. The chain links TRBV2 to TRBJ2-1, with TRBD1 identical over 11 bases. This CDR3 spans 15 amino acids. Germline V gene data show CDR1 as LGHNA and CDR2 as YSYQKL. V was clipped by 0 bases and J by 9 bases; unmatched bases: 4. The CDR3 sequence: CASSQDGGQGGEQFF. The part of the CDR3 DNA that was read is TGTGCCAGCAGCCAAGATGGGGGACAGGGGGGTGAGCAGTTC.

Worth noting for this clone: Gene names follow the mouse nomenclature. The read falls 1 residue short of the CDR3 end, and the missing part is taken from the germline J gene. V usage is TRBV3 and J usage is TRBJ2-1; 10 bases are shared with TRBD1. The CDR3 contains 14 residues. The germline CDR1 and CDR2 sequences are SNHLY and FYNGKV (reference sequence). After removal of 5 bases from V and 3 bases from J, the junction contained 1 base not matched to a gene. The CDR3 sequence: CASSRTGGYAEQFF. The sequenced part of the CDR3 DNA is TGTGCCAGCAGCCGGACAGGGGGCTATGCTGAGCAGTTC.

This clone was seen a few times. Each gene name is a mouse one. Coverage ceases 1 residue before the CDR3 finishes, and the germline J gene fills in the end. The V gene is TRBV26, the J gene TRBJ1-3; no clear D. CDR1 is KGHPV, CDR2 FQNQEV, per germline (reference sequence). The CDR3 loop spans 13 amino acids. Trimming left V 4 bases short and J 0 bases short, with 4 bases between. The DNA read from the CDR3 is TGTGCCAGCAGTCACAGTTCTGGAAATACGCTCTAT. It translates to CASSHSSGNTLY. The full-length CDR3 reads as CASSHSSGNTLYF.

With respect to this clone: All gene names here are mouse names. The DNA ends 1 residue before the CDR3 does, and the rest of the CDR3 is filled in from the germline J gene. The chain combines TRBV13-3 with TRBJ2-1; D unresolved. CDR3 length: 14 residues. The germline V gene encodes CDR1 NNHDY and CDR2 SYVADS. V shed 0 bases and J shed 6 bases, with 10 bases lying between them. The sequenced CDR3 bases are TGTGCCAGCAGTGATGCAAGGACGGTTGCTGAGCAGTTC. This translates into CASSDARTVAEQF. The full CDR3 protein is CASSDARTVAEQFF.

This clone has more than one count but fewer than ten. Gene names and germline refer to mouse. The read ends 1 residue early relative to the CDR3; the germline J gene fills the gap. The chain combines TRBV29 with TRBJ1-3; a possible D gene is TRBD1 (5 bases). The germline V gene encodes CDR1 MSHET and CDR2 SYDVDS. The CDR3 contains 13 residues. V lost 4 bases, J lost 1 base, and 5 bases lay in between. The CDR3 bases that were read are TGTGCTAGCAGTTCAGGGTCTGGAAATACGCTCTAT. Translating it yields CASSSGSGNTLY. In full, the CDR3 reads CASSSGSGNTLYF.

This clone is large in the sample. Gene names refer to mouse genes. Read data end 1 residue before the CDR3 end; the end is taken from the germline J gene. The chain is built from TRBV3 and TRBJ2-7, with a possible D match to TRBD2 (6 bases). The CDR3 has 15 amino acids. The V gene lost 1 base and the J gene lost 0 bases, with 10 bases spanning the gap. Germline-derived CDR1 and CDR2 are SNHLY and FYNGKV (reference sequence). CDR3 loop: CASSLGWGHSYEQYF. The covered CDR3 bases are TGTGCCAGCAGCTTAGGCTGGGGCCACTCCTATGAACAGTAC.